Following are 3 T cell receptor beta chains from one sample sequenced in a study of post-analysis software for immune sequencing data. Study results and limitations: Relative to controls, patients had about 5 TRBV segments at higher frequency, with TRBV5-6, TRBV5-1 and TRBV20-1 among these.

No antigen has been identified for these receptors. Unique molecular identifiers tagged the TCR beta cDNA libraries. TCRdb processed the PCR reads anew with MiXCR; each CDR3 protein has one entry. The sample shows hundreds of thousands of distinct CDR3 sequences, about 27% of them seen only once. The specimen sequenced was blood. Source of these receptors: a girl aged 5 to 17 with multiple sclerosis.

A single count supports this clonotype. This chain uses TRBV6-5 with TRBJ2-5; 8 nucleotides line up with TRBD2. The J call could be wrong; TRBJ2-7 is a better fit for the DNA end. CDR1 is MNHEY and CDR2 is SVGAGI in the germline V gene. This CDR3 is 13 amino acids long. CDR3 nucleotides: TGTGCCAGCAACAAACGGGGGGGCAACGAGCAGTACTTC. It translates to CASNKRGGNEQYF.

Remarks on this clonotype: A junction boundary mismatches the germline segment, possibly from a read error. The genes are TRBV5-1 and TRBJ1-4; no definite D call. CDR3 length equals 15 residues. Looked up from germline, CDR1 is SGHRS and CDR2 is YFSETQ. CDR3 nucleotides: TGCGTCAGCCCCCTTCGCAGAGCAACTAATGAAAAACTGTTTTTT. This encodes CVSPLRRATNEKLFF.

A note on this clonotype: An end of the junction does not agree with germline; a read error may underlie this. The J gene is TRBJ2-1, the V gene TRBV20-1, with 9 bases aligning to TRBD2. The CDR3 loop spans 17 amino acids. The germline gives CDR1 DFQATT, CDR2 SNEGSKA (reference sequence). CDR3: CNARVASGTLSLGEQFF. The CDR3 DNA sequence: TGCAATGCTAGAGTTGCTAGCGGGACTTTGAGTCTCGGTGAGCAGTTCTTC.